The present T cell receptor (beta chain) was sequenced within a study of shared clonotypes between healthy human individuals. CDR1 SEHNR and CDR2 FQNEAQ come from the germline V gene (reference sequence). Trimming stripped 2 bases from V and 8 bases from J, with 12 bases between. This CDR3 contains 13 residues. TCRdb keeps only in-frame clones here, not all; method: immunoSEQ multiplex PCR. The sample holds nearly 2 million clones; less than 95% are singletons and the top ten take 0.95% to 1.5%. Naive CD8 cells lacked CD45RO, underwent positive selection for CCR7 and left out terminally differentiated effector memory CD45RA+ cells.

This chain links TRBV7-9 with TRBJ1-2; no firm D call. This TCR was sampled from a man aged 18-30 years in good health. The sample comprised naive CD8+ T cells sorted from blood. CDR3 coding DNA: TGTGCCAGCAGCTTATACCTTCAGGAAGGCTACACCTTC. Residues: CASSLYLQEGYTF.